Each of the 32 T cell receptor beta chains below was sequenced from the same sample in a study of vaccination effects on CD4 cells after COVID-19. Antigen-specific CD4+ T cells expanded by the ViraFEST assay with viral peptide pools were then sequenced. Investigators separated out CD4+ T cells once around 9 days of culture had passed. Nobody among the vaccine recipients had prior SARS-CoV-2 infection (nucleocapsid antibodies were negative). The antigens of these receptors remain unknown. Sequencing was performed with immunoSEQ multiplex PCR; in TCRdb, only in-frame clones are kept and a portion is missing. The data contain 30,000 to 45,000 clones, 55% to 75% of them singletons. The source was CD4+ T cells from PBMCs cultured with SARS-CoV-2 spike peptides, collected before COVID-19 vaccination. Receptors were obtained from a human donor who received a COVID-19 vaccine.

This clone was seen more than once but under ten times. The rearrangement joins TRBV27 to TRBJ1-5; D gene ambiguous. The CDR3 has 13 residues. Germline V gene data show CDR1 as MNHEY and CDR2 as SMNVEV (reference sequence). The V gene lost 2 bases and the J gene lost 2 bases, with 4 bases spanning the gap. The chain's CDR3 is CASSLLGNQPQHF. The CDR3 nucleotides read TGTGCCAGCAGTTTACTGGGCAATCAGCCCCAGCATTTT.

This clone came up a few times. The CDR3 DNA follows: TGTGCCAGCAGCGTAGGGTCAGGGTTCGGCGAGCAGTACTTC. Translated: CASSVGSGFGEQYF. The rearrangement joins TRBV9 to TRBJ2-7; weak D call: TRBD1 (5 bases). Looked up from germline, CDR1 is SGDLS and CDR2 is YYNGEE. V was shortened by 0 bases and J by 6 bases, with 13 bases between the two germline ends. This CDR3 spans 14 amino acids.

This clone was counted a single time. This chain uses TRBV7-3 with TRBJ2-3, with D possibly matching TRBD1 (6 bases). CDR1 and CDR2 from the germline V gene are SGHTA and FQGTGA. This CDR3 is built from 15 residues. The V end lost 5 bases, the J end lost 3 bases, and 15 bases lay between the germline ends. The CDR3 nucleotides read TGTGCCAGCAGCCCAACAGGGATACGGACAGATACGCAGTATTTT. Protein sequence: CASSPTGIRTDTQYF.

CDR3 residues: CASSLVGNTGELFF. The CDR3 DNA sequence: TGTGCCAGCAGCTTAGTGGGAAACACCGGGGAGCTGTTTTTT. V gene TRBV7-8 combines with J gene TRBJ2-2, with D hard to call. CDR1 SGHVS and CDR2 FQNEAQ come from the germline V gene. Trimming removed 1 base at V and 2 bases at J, with 5 bases between. The CDR3 is made up of 14 amino acids.

The chain links TRBV5-4 to TRBJ2-7; 10 bases fit TRBD1. This CDR3 comprises 15 residues. Trimming removed 4 bases from V and 1 base from J; junction bases left unmatched: 5. Germline V lookup: CDR1 SGHNT, CDR2 YYREEE (reference sequence). The CDR3 sequence is CASSPRDRGSYEQYF. The CDR3 DNA reads as TGTGCCAGCAGCCCCCGGGACAGGGGATCCTACGAGCAGTACTTC.

V and J are TRBV4-1 and TRBJ1-5, with D uncertain. Germline-derived CDR1 and CDR2 are MGHRA and YSYEKL. The CDR3 runs 15 residues. V was clipped by 3 bases and J by 7 bases, with 16 bases between them. The DNA of the CDR3 is TGCGCCAGCAGCCACCCCAGGTGGGGAAAGCAGCCCCAGCATTTT. Translated, it gives CASSHPRWGKQPQHF.

The rearrangement uses TRBV11-2 and TRBJ2-3; 7 bases are a match to TRBD1. This CDR3 is 16 amino acids long. V lost 1 base and J lost 0; bases outside the gene matches: 4. Germline assignment: CDR1 SGHAT and CDR2 FQNNGV. DNA for the CDR3: TGTGCCAGCAGCTTAGGTGGCAGGGGGAGCACAGATACGCAGTATTTT. As protein: CASSLGGRGSTDTQYF.

This clone appeared a few times. This chain connects TRBV30 to TRBJ1-3; D is ambiguous. V lost 3 bases and J lost 0, with 3 bases in between. CDR1 and CDR2 (germline): GTSNPN, SVGIG (reference sequence). The CDR3 has 12 residues. The CDR3 sequence: CAWRSSGNTIYF. The CDR3 DNA is TGTGCCTGGAGATCCTCTGGAAACACCATATATTTT.

V and J are TRBV29-1 and TRBJ1-2; D call uncertain. CDR3 size: 11 residues. CDR1 is SQVTM, CDR2 ANQGSEA, per germline. CDR3 coding DNA: TGCATCTCCTGGGCTCCGAGTGGCTACACCTTC. Translated: CISWAPSGYTF.

The gene calls are TRBV30 and TRBJ1-2, with a tentative D call TRBD1 (6 bases). CDR3 length: 15 residues. V gave up 0 bases and J gave up 0 bases, with 11 bases separating them. The V gene's germline CDR1 is GTSNPN and CDR2 SVGIG (reference sequence). The CDR3 region is CAWSVGGWANYGYTF. The CDR3 coding sequence is TGTGCCTGGAGTGTCGGGGGCTGGGCTAACTATGGCTACACCTTC.

For this clone: The junction does not match germline at one end; this may be a read error. V usage is TRBV9 and J usage is TRBJ1-1; weak D call: TRBD1 (5 bases). Germline V gene data show CDR1 as SGDLS and CDR2 as YYNGEE. The CDR3 loop spans 17 amino acids. CDR3 residues: CASSPTRDGSWNPEAFF. The CDR3 bases are TGTGCCAGCAGCCCCACCCGGGACGGCTCCTGGAACCCTGAAGCTTTCTTT.

The J gene is TRBJ1-3, the V gene TRBV3-1 (or the pseudogene TRBV3-2); 9 bases match TRBD1. Germline loops: CDR1 LGHDT, CDR2 YNNKEL (reference sequence). With V trimmed by 3 bases and J by 4 bases, 7 bases remained unmatched. The length of the CDR3 is 16 residues. The CDR3 DNA reads as TGTGCCAGCAGCCATCCGGGACAGGGTTTCGGAAACACCATATATTTT. This codes for CASSHPGQGFGNTIYF.

The CDR3 reads CAWSDGTKYF. The DNA for the CDR3 is TGTGCCTGGAGTGACGGGACAAAGTACTTC. The V gene is TRBV30, the J gene TRBJ2-7, with D tentatively TRBD1 (6 bases). The CDR3 runs 10 residues. Trimming left V 1 base short and J 11 bases short, with 9 bases between. From germline, CDR1 is GTSNPN and CDR2 SVGIG (reference sequence).

This chain uses TRBV19 with TRBJ2-2; D is unresolved. The CDR3 loop spans 13 amino acids. Germline V gene sequence: CDR1 LNHDA, CDR2 SQIVND (reference sequence). The V end was cut by 9 bases, the J end by 5 bases, with 13 bases between. In DNA form, the CDR3 reads TGTGCCAGCAGTCAATGGGGTACCGGGGAGCTGTTTTTT. It specifies CASSQWGTGELFF. Using reference TRBV19 and TRBJ2-2 for the parts outside the CDR3, the full variable domain is DGGITQSPKYLFRKEGQNVTLSCEQNLNHDAMYWYRQDPGQGLRLIYYSQIVNDFQKGDIAEGYSVSREKKESFPLTVTSAQKNPTAFYLCASSQWGTGELFFGEGSRLTVL.

The rearrangement uses TRBV6-4 and TRBJ2-2; 7 positions match TRBD2. Per germline, CDR1 MRHNA and CDR2 SNTAGT. The CDR3 is made up of 13 amino acids. V lost 4 bases, J lost 4 bases, and 0 bases stayed unmatched. CDR3 in DNA: TGTGCCAGCAGTGGGACTAGCACCGGGGAGCTGTTTTTT. Its translation: CASSGTSTGELFF.

The chain is built from TRBV28 and TRBJ1-2, with 7 nucleotides matching TRBD1. This CDR3 region has 13 residues. Germline CDR1 reads MDHEN; CDR2 reads SYDVKM. Trimming took 2 bases from V and 8 from J; bases not matched to a gene: 5. CDR3 in DNA: TGTGCCAGCAGTTTAAGGGGGCGTGGAGGCTACACCTTC. It yields the protein CASSLRGRGGYTF.

In this sample, this clone turned up a few times. The chain joins TRBV7-9 to TRBJ2-1; D is undetermined. The ends were cut back, 1 base at V and 5 bases at J, with 6 bases in the middle. Germline V gives CDR1 SEHNR, CDR2 FQNEAQ (reference sequence). This CDR3 is built from 13 residues. The CDR3 bases are TGTGCCAGCAGCTTAGGGCCCAACAATGAGCAGTTCTTC. It codes for CASSLGPNNEQFF.

V gene TRBV2 combines with J gene TRBJ1-1, with a tentative D call TRBD1 (6 bases). Trimming took off 2 bases at V and 1 base at J, with 14 bases between the two ends. The CDR3 has 16 residues. The V gene's germline CDR1 is SNHLY and CDR2 FYNNEI. The CDR3 coding sequence is TGTGCCAGCAGTGAATGGGCAGGGGCGCCGAACACTGAAGCTTTCTTT. It specifies CASSEWAGAPNTEAFF.

The rearrangement joins TRBV25-1 to TRBJ2-7; D is possibly TRBD1 (5 bases). In germline, CDR1 is MGHDK, CDR2 SYGVNS. V lost 2 bases, J lost 4 bases, and 12 bases lay in between. The CDR3 loop spans 14 amino acids. The CDR3 reads CASSERGPWYEQYF. The CDR3 DNA is TGTGCCAGCAGTGAAAGGGGCCCCTGGTACGAGCAGTACTTC.

The chain employs TRBV27 and TRBJ2-3; maybe TRBD2 (5 bases). The CDR3 covers 14 residues. Per the germline V gene, CDR1 is MNHEY and CDR2 is SMNVEV (reference sequence). V lost 3 bases to trimming and J lost 5 bases, with 12 bases between them. CDR3 residues: CASSLSGNIDTQYF. DNA of the CDR3: TGTGCCAGCAGTTTGAGCGGTAACATAGATACGCAGTATTTT.

The chain uses TRBV19 and TRBJ2-1, with 9 bases identical to TRBD2. J was trimmed by 6 bases and V by 1 base; bases with no gene match: 4. This CDR3 comprises 15 residues. Germline V CDR1 and CDR2: LNHDA, SQIVND (reference sequence). The chain's CDR3 is CASSIVLAGFNEQFF. In DNA, the CDR3 is TGTGCCAGTAGTATAGTCCTAGCGGGGTTCAATGAGCAGTTCTTC.

The rearrangement uses TRBV11-3 and TRBJ2-3; D is unresolved. V was clipped by 0 bases and J by 1 base, with 2 bases between them. From germline, CDR1 is SGHNT and CDR2 YENEEA. The CDR3 has 13 amino acids. CDR3 in amino acids: CASSLDGTDTQYF. CDR3 nucleotide sequence: TGTGCCAGCAGCTTAGACGGCACAGATACGCAGTATTTT.

V and J are TRBV3-1 (or the pseudogene TRBV3-2) and TRBJ1-2, with unresolved D. V was clipped by 1 base and J by 1 base, with 13 bases between them. The CDR3 runs to 16 residues. Germline V lookup: CDR1 LGHDT, CDR2 YNNKEL (reference sequence). The CDR3 nucleotides are TGTGCCAGCAGCCAAGGTCCTCCGACGGTTAACTATGGCTACACCTTC. This sequence encodes CASSQGPPTVNYGYTF.

This chain joins TRBV3-1 (or the pseudogene TRBV3-2) and TRBJ2-1; 9 bases line up with TRBD2. With V trimmed by 0 bases and J by 9 bases, 15 bases remained unmatched. The CDR3 sequence is 18 residues long. Looked up from germline, CDR1 is LGHDT and CDR2 is YNNKEL (reference sequence). This CDR3 is CASSQDTGLAGWASEQFF. The CDR3 DNA sequence: TGTGCCAGCAGCCAAGATACTGGTCTAGCGGGATGGGCTAGTGAGCAGTTCTTC.

This rearrangement joins TRBV21-1 to TRBJ2-4; the table assigns TRBD1, which was not confirmed against the DNA. TRBV21-1 is noted as a pseudogene. The CDR3 spans 18 residues. Written as DNA, the CDR3 is TGTGCCAGCAGCAAAGATACAGGGGGAATTGTGGCCAAAAACATTCAGTACTTC. It specifies CASSKDTGGIVAKNIQYF.

This chain joins TRBV7-2 and TRBJ2-7, with TRBD2 matching over 14 bases. Trimming removed 1 base from V and 6 bases from J; junction bases left unmatched: 8. This CDR3 region has 17 residues. The germline gives CDR1 SGHTA, CDR2 FQGNSA. DNA of the CDR3: TGTGCCAGCAGCTTAGTGGGGACTAGCGGGAGTCCGGGCGAGCAGTACTTC. Translation: CASSLVGTSGSPGEQYF.

The chain combines TRBV27 with TRBJ1-2; D is unclear. The length of the CDR3 is 15 residues. V was pared by 0 bases and J by 4 bases, with 12 bases between. Germline lookup yields CDR1 MNHEY and CDR2 SMNVEV (reference sequence). CDR3 DNA sequence: TGTGCCAGCAGTTTATCGACTGGACGGATCTATGGCTACACCTTC. Translating gives CASSLSTGRIYGYTF.

This clone was found a few times. The rearrangement uses TRBV6-2 or TRBV6-3 and TRBJ2-6, with D possibly TRBD2 on 5 matching bases. Trimming removed 0 bases from V and 2 bases from J, with 5 bases in between. The CDR3 length is 15 residues. Germline lookup yields CDR1 MNHEY and CDR2 SVGEGT. The CDR3 loop is CASSYSLAGANVLTF. In DNA, the CDR3 is TGTGCCAGCAGTTACTCACTAGCTGGGGCCAACGTCCTGACTTTC.

This clone was seen a handful of times. The chain couples TRBV5-1 to TRBJ1-4, with D maybe TRBD1 (6 bases). V was pared by 0 bases and J by 8 bases, with 11 bases between. The CDR3 has 14 amino acids. Germline values: CDR1 SGHRS, CDR2 YFSETQ. The CDR3: CASSLAGVREKLFF. Here the CDR3 DNA reads TGCGCCAGCAGCTTGGCAGGGGTCCGCGAAAAACTGTTTTTT.

CDR3: CASSQEGGRGGYNEQFF. DNA of the CDR3: TGCGCCAGCAGCCAAGAGGGTGGGCGGGGGGGCTACAATGAGCAGTTCTTC. The chain combines TRBV4-3 with TRBJ2-1; TRBD2 aligns across 9 bases. In germline, CDR1 is LGHNA, CDR2 YSLEER. The CDR3 spans 17 residues. V was pared by 0 bases and J by 3 bases, with 6 bases of the junction left unmatched.

The gene calls are TRBV6-1 and TRBJ1-4; D is unresolved. The ends were cut back, 1 base at V and 5 bases at J, with 20 bases in the middle. CDR3 length: 18 amino acids. Germline V gene sequence: CDR1 MNHNS, CDR2 SASEGT. The CDR3 loop is CASSEGVSHYPRNEKLFF. CDR3 in DNA: TGTGCCAGCAGTGAAGGGGTTTCCCATTATCCGAGAAATGAAAAACTGTTTTTT.

This clone was seen more than once but under ten times. This chain links TRBV19 with TRBJ1-3, with D possibly matching TRBD1 (5 bases). The germline V gene has CDR1 LNHDA and CDR2 SQIVND (reference sequence). Between the trimmed V and J ends, which lost 1 base and 2 bases, there was a span of 9 bases. This CDR3 comprises 15 residues. This CDR3 is CASSIVGGTGNTIYF. CDR3 in DNA: TGTGCCAGTAGTATAGTCGGGGGGACTGGAAACACCATATATTTT.